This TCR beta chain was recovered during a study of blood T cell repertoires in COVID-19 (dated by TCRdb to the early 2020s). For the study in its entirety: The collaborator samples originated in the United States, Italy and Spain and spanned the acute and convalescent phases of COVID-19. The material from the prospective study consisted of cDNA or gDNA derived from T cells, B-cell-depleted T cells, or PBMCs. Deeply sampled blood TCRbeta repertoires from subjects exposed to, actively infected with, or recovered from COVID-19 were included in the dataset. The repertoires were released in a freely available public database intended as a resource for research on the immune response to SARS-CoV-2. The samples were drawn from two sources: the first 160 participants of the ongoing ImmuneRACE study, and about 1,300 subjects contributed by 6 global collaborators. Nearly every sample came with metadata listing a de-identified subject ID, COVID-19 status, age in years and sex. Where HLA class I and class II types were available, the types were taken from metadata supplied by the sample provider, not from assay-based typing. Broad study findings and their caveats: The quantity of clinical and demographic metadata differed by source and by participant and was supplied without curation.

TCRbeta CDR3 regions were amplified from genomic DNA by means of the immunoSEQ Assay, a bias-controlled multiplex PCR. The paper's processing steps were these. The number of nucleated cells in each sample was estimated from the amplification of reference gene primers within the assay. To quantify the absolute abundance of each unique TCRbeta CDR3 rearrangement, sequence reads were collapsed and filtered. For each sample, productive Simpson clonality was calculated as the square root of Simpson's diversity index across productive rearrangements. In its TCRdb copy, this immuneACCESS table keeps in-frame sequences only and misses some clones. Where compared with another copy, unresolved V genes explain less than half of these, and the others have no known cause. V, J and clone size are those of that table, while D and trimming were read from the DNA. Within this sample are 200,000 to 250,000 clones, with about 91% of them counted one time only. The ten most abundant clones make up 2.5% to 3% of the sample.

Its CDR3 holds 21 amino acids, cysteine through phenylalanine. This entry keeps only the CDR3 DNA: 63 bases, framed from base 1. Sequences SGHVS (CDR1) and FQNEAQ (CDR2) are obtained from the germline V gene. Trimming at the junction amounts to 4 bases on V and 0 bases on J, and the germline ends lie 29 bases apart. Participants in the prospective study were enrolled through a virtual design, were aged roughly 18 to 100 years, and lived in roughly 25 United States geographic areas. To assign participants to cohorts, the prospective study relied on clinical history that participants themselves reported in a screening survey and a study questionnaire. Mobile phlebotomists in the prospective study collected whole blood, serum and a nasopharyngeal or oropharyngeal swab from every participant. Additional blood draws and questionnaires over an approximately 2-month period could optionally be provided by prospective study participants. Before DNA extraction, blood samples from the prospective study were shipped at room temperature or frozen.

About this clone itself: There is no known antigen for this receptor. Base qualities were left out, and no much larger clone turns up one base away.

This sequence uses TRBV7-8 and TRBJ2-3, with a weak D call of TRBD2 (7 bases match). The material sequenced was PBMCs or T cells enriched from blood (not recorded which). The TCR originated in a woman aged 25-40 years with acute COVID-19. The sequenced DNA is TGTGCCAGCAGCTCGGACTTCTCGGGGGGCCCAACCCTTTCTAGCACAGATACGCAGTATTTT. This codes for CASSSDFSGGPTLSSTDTQYF.